These T cell receptor beta chains were read from a single sample in a study of cytomegalovirus exposure and HLA in healthy donors. Profiling relied on immunoSEQ multiplex PCR, and the TCRdb table lists in-frame clones only, not all of them. This table has 75,000 to 95,000 clones, about 80% appearing once. Source material: PBMCs. These receptor sequences come from a man aged 50-59 years in good health and CMV-seronegative. The CDR3 runs from the conserved cysteine through the conserved F or W. The order of the fields is V gene, J gene, D gene, clone size, CDR3 DNA, CDR3 protein. The D gene is left open where the match is weak. Size values are once, few and many counts, or a class for expanded clones, and some rows have none.

TRBV19	TRBJ1-5	TRBD1	NA	TGTGCCAGTAGTACCGGGCAGGGGGCGCCGCCCCAGCATTTT	CASSTGQGAPPQHF
TRBV5-1	TRBJ1-2	NA	NA	TGCGCCAGCAGCCCAGACAGGAACTATGGCTACACCTTC	CASSPDRNYGYTF
TRBV2	TRBJ2-5	TRBD2	NA	TGTGCCAGCAGTGATCGGGGGGGCCGGGTAGAGACCCAGTACTTC	CASSDRGGRVETQYF
TRBV18	TRBJ2-6	NA	few	TGTGCCAGCTCACGCACGACAGGTGGGGCCAACGTCCTGACTTTC	CASSRTTGGANVLTF
TRBV2	TRBJ2-7	NA	NA	TGTGCCAGCAGTTTTACCTACGAGCAGTACTTC	CASSFTYEQYF
TRBV12-5	TRBJ2-7	NA	NA	TGTGCTAGTGGACGGGACTCCTACGAGCAGTACTTC	CASGRDSYEQYF
TRBV7-8	TRBJ1-4	TRBD1	NA	TGTGCCAGCAGCCTAACTAGGGACAGGGGAAAACTGTTTTTT	CASSLTRDRGKLFF
TRBV9	TRBJ1-6	NA	NA	TGTGCCAGCAGCGTAACCGGGTTCCGTTCACCCCTCCACTTT	CASSVTGFRSPLHF
TRBV4-1	TRBJ1-6	NA	NA	TGCGCCAGCAGACCTGACAGCTCCTATAATTCACCCCTCCACTTT	CASRPDSSYNSPLHF
TRBV6-6	TRBJ1-5	NA	few	TGTGCCAGCAATCAGTGGGCCAATCAGCCCCAGCATTTT	CASNQWANQPQHF
TRBV7-9	TRBJ1-6	NA	NA	TGTGCCAGCAGCTCCCACAGGGACTCACCCCTCCACTTT	CASSSHRDSPLHF
TRBV11-3	TRBJ1-1	NA	NA	TGTGCCAGCAGCCCAAGGGGTTACACTGAAGCTTTCTTT	CASSPRGYTEAFF
TRBV4-1	TRBJ1-4	NA	few	TGCGCCAGCAGCCGGATGGGGGGTCTTGGTGAAAAACTGTTTTTT	CASSRMGGLGEKLFF
TRBV19	TRBJ2-7	TRBD2	NA	TGTGCCAGTAGTATGACCGGGACTAGCGTGGGGGAGCAGTACTTC	CASSMTGTSVGEQYF
TRBV7-9	TRBJ2-3	NA	NA	TGTGCCAGCAGCTCCCTAAGGGGGTCCACAGATACGCAGTATTTT	CASSSLRGSTDTQYF
TRBV7-3	TRBJ2-5	TRBD2	NA	TGTGCCAGCAGCCCCGGGGTAGCGGGGAGTGGGACCCAGTACTTC	CASSPGVAGSGTQYF
TRBV27	TRBJ1-5	NA	NA	TGTGCCAGCAGTTTATCCCCCAGGGGCATCAATCAGCCCCAGCATTTT	CASSLSPRGINQPQHF